This T cell receptor beta chain originates from a study of regulatory T cells in long-lasting Graves disease. General observations from the study: Clonotypes that were public and shared totalled some 2,900 in persistent patients versus 966 in new patients.

This clonotype was recorded a few times. Antigen specificity is unknown. CDR3-region Arm-PCR and iRepertoire HTBI primers produced the TCR beta libraries. TCRdb re-called the multiplex PCR reads with MiXCR, one entry per CDR3 protein. The table records 400,000 to 500,000 distinct CDR3 sequences, around 15% of them present only once. Specified time point: newly diagnosed GD, antithyroid drugs for less than 3 months. Extracted PBMC RNA gave rise to the TCR library. CDR1 and CDR2 (germline): KGHDR, SFDVKD. The CDR3 extends over 15 amino acids. The V segment lost 3 bases and the J segment 8 bases; nucleotides outside the gene matches: 3. The data were also submitted as part of a second study, on T cells in Graves' hyperthyroidism and ophthalmopathy.

V and J are TRBV24-1 and TRBJ1-4; 12 bases align to TRBD1. The receptor was isolated from a woman between 50 and 59 years old with Graves disease. The specimen was peripheral blood mononuclear cells (PBMCs), collected at new diagnosis, from a patient treated with antithyroid drugs. The CDR3 here is CATSDPGQGAEKLFF. The CDR3 coding sequence is TGTGCCACCAGTGATCCGGGACAGGGGGCCGAAAAACTGTTTTTT.